This T cell receptor beta chain was sequenced during a study of T cell repertoires in cytomegalovirus infection (dated by TCRdb to the late 2010s). A note on the overall study: Alongside well-studied HLA-B-restricted epitopes, the peptide stimulations were aimed at recently identified HLA-C-restricted CMV epitopes, whose presentation resists viral immunomodulation. Donor HLA type was relevant to the analysis, because carriage of CMV infection together with the matching HLA type was indicated by public TCR beta signatures. General study outcomes and caveats: The ex vivo response was dominated by HLA-C-restricted CMV-specific TCR beta clonotypes, which also provided the single most frequent clonotype in two of eight donors. In both this cohort and an independent roughly 350-donor cohort, the cumulative frequency of public TCR beta family members distinguished carriers of CMV infection plus the relevant HLA type.

Sequencing was carried out with an Illumina HiSeq 1500. TCRdb took the public reads, trimmed them with fastp at Q25, ran MiXCR for clone calling and kept in-frame beta chains. Each CDR3 protein gets just one entry, which takes the most common genes and DNA from the rows behind it. The sample yields some 500,000 distinct CDR3 sequences; 40% were counted once. Jointly, the top ten make up about 46% of the sample. The sample's treatment or condition label is to be understood as: in vitro stimulation with specific CMV peptide epitopes to enrich CMV-specific T cells. Remarks on this clonotype: This clone's antigen is unknown. The CDR3 end shows no conserved phenylalanine or tryptophan, and so a read error is likely.

V is cut back by 5 bases and J by 4 bases, with 10 bases in the junction unmatched. The CDR3 length is 15 residues, termini included. The sequence is cut down to CDR3 DNA, 45 bases in frame from base 1. The germline V gene yields SGHTA for CDR1 and FQGNSA for CDR2. The material was cultured PBMCs, obtained from culture after CMV antigen stimulation. This receptor was identified in a human donor in good health (CMV status not recorded). Some clones in this sample may be carry-over from other donors' samples. Here the chain combines TRBV7-2 and TRBJ2-7, with 8 middle bases fitting TRBD2. The CDR3 amino acid sequence is: CASSPGLAFDYEQYY. The nucleotide sequence is given as TGTGCCAGCAGCCCCGGACTAGCCTTCGATTACGAGCAGTACTAC.